This T cell receptor (beta chain) was retrieved from a study of cytomegalovirus exposure and HLA in healthy donors. The PCR was carried out with 60 Vbeta primers and 13 Jbeta primers. Assay: immunoSEQ multiplex PCR; the TCRdb copy retains only in-frame clones and omits some. Of over 120,000 clones in the sample, approximately 80% were seen once. The sequence was obtained from a man aged 45-60 years in good health and CMV-seronegative. Sequenced input: PBMCs.

The CDR3 DNA sequence: TGTGCCTGGAGTCGTGAAGTCAGCGAGCAGTACTTC. The encoded protein is CAWSREVSEQYF. The V call is TRBV30, the J call TRBJ2-7; D gene ambiguous. This CDR3 has 12 amino acids. CDR1 and CDR2 from the germline V gene are GTSNPN and SVGIG (reference sequence). Trimming removed 2 bases at V and 6 bases at J, with 11 bases between.